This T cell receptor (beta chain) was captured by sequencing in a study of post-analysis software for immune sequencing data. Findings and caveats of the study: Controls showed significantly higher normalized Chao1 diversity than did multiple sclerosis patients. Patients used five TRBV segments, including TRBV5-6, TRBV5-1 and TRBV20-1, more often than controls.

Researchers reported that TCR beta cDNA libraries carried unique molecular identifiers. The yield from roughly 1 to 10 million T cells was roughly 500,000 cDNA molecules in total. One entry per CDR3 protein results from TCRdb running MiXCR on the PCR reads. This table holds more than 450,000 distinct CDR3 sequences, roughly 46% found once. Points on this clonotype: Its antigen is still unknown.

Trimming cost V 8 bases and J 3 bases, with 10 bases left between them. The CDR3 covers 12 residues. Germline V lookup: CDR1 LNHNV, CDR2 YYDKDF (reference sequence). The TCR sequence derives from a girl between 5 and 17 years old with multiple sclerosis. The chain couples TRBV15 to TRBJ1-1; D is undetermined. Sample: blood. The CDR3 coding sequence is TGTGCCACCCGGACCCAGTACACTGAAGCTTTCTTT. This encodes CATRTQYTEAFF.